These T cell receptor beta chains were read from a single sample in a study of spatial heterogeneity in lung cancer. MiXCR was run by TCRdb on the 5' RACE reads, yielding one entry per CDR3 protein. The sample includes roughly 15,000 distinct CDR3 sequences, about 7.9% of them seen just once. The sequencing used PBMCs, collected at surgery. The receptors were gathered from a female donor with early-stage non-small cell lung cancer. CDR3s include the opening cysteine and the closing phenylalanine or tryptophan. The D gene is left open where the match is weak. A row's size may be missing; if present it is once, few, many or a size class.

V	J	size	D	DNA	CDR3
TRBV28	TRBJ2-3	-	-	TGTGCCAGCAGTTTACAACTGAGGTGGTATTTT	CASSLQLRWYF
TRBV21-1	TRBJ2-7	once	-	TGTGCCAGCAGCAAAATCCCCCGCGGCCCAACCTACGAGCAGTACTTC	CASSKIPRGPTYEQYF
TRBV28	TRBJ1-5	many	TRBD1	TGTGCCAGCAGTTCCTTGACAGGGGGCAATCAGCCCCAGCATTTT	CASSSLTGGNQPQHF
TRBV3-1	TRBJ2-1	many	-	TGTGCCAGCAGCCAGACGGGACTCTCAAATGAGCAGTTCTTC	CASSQTGLSNEQFF
TRBV28	TRBJ1-2	many	-	TGTGCCAGCAGCTCCGACTATGGCTACACCTTC	CASSSDYGYTF
TRBV29-1	TRBJ1-2	many	-	TGCAGCGTTGAGAGGGAGACCAACTATGGCTACACCTTC	CSVERETNYGYTF
TRBV11-2	TRBJ2-7	many	TRBD2	TGTGCCAGCAGCTTAGAATCTAGCGGGGGGGCACAGTACTTC	CASSLESSGGAQYF
TRBV5-1	TRBJ2-5	many	-	TGCGCCAGCAGCTTGGACAGGGTGGGGGAAACCCAGTACTTC	CASSLDRVGETQYF
TRBV6-6	TRBJ2-7	many	-	TGTGCCAGCAGCCCCACGGGGAACGAGCAGTACTTC	CASSPTGNEQYF
TRBV10-2	TRBJ2-3	few	-	TGCGCCAGCACAGGATACTCCCCCACAGATACGCAGTATTTT	CASTGYSPTDTQYF
TRBV20-1	TRBJ2-3	many	TRBD2	TGCAGTGCTAGACTAGCGGGAGGCACAGATACGCAGTATTTT	CSARLAGGTDTQYF
TRBV2	TRBJ2-2	-	-	TGTGCCAGCAGTGAGGACACGGGTCCGGAGCTGTTTTTT	CASSEDTGPELFF
TRBV5-4	TRBJ2-2	many	-	TGTGCCAGCAGCTTGGCACCAAACACCGGGGAGCTGTTTTTT	CASSLAPNTGELFF
TRBV6-6	TRBJ2-1	many	TRBD2	TGTGCCAGCAGTTACGACTCGACTAGCGGGAGGTTTGGGGAGCAGTTCTTC	CASSYDSTSGRFGEQFF
TRBV28	TRBJ1-1	many	-	TGTGCCACTCGTGAAAACACTGAAGCTTTCTTT	CATRENTEAFF
TRBV9	TRBJ1-1	-	-	TGTGCCAGCAGCGTAGGCCCAGGGGCAACGAACACTGAAGCTTTCTTT	CASSVGPGATNTEAFF
TRBV28	TRBJ1-1	many	-	TGTGCCAGCAGTTTAGACAGGAGGAGGGAAACAGGAGCTTTCTTT	CASSLDRRRETGAFF
TRBV20-1	TRBJ2-1	few	TRBD2	TGCAGTGCTAGAGATCTTACTAGCGGATCCTACAATGAGCAGTTCTTC	CSARDLTSGSYNEQFF
TRBV21-1	TRBJ1-1	-	-	TGTGCCAGCAGTCGGAGCGGTGGGCCCACTGAAGCTTTCTTT	CASSRSGGPTEAFF